This T cell receptor (beta chain) was obtained from a study of blood T cell repertoires in COVID-19. As for the study in general: Specimens from acute and convalescent COVID-19 originated in the United States, Italy and Spain. PBMCs, B-cell-depleted T cells, or T cells were the source of the cDNA or gDNA that made up the material.

Per the study methods: Cell counts per sample came from amplifying reference gene primers. Sequencing was performed with immunoSEQ multiplex PCR; in TCRdb, only in-frame clones are kept and a portion is missing. Clone size and V and J calls were adopted from that table, with D and trimming inferred from the DNA. This sample yields over 250,000 clones, of which roughly 90% are seen a single time; under 15% belongs to the top ten. This CDR3 spans 15 amino acids. The V gene end was trimmed by 4 bases and the J gene end by 5 bases; junction bases not matched to a gene: 2. Germline V lookup: CDR1 LNHDA, CDR2 SQIVND (reference sequence).

The V and J genes are TRBV19 and TRBJ2-2; 12 nucleotides agree with TRBD2. The sequence came from a woman aged 55-75 years with acute or convalescent COVID-19. Material: peripheral blood. The DNA of the CDR3 is TGTGCCAGTAGTACGACTAGCGGGGGTACCGGGGAGCTGTTTTTT. Amino acids: CASSTTSGGTGELFF.